Listed here are 4 T cell receptor beta chains from one sample, sequenced in a study of immune evolution from preneoplasia to lung adenocarcinoma. Profiling relied on immunoSEQ multiplex PCR, and the TCRdb table lists in-frame clones only, not all of them. In the table there are some 15,000 clones, 80% to 90% of which are singletons. The sequencing sample was made of FFPE minimally invasive lung adenocarcinoma tissue. The receptor set was obtained from a person aged 70 to 79 with lung adenocarcinoma.

This chain uses TRBV30 with TRBJ1-1; D call uncertain. Germline CDR1 is GTSNPN and CDR2 is SVGIG (reference sequence). CDR3 length: 14 amino acids. V was shortened by 3 bases and J by 1 base, with 12 bases between the two germline ends. CDR3 sequence (DNA): TGTGCCTGGAGAAAAAAGGCAGGGAACACTGAAGCTTTCTTT. As protein: CAWRKKAGNTEAFF.

The J gene is TRBJ2-3, the V gene TRBV28, with TRBD1 matching over 7 bases. Germline values: CDR1 MDHEN, CDR2 SYDVKM. This CDR3 is 15 amino acids long. V was pared by 4 bases and J by 3 bases, with 7 bases of the junction left unmatched. CDR3 bases: TGTGCCAGCAGTTCCCGGACAGGAATTACAGATACGCAGTATTTT. This gives the protein CASSSRTGITDTQYF.

V is TRBV9 and J is TRBJ1-1; perhaps TRBD1 as D (6 bases). V was cut by 5 bases and J by 0 bases, with 11 bases left in between. Germline V gene sequence: CDR1 SGDLS, CDR2 YYNGEE. This CDR3 spans 14 amino acids. CDR3 nucleotide sequence: TGTGCCAGCAGTCCAGGGGACATGAACACTGAAGCTTTCTTT. Translated: CASSPGDMNTEAFF.

The chain couples TRBV6-1 to TRBJ1-4; 12 nucleotides line up with TRBD1. Germline V gene data show CDR1 as MNHNS and CDR2 as SASEGT. The CDR3 is made up of 15 amino acids. V dropped 7 bases and J dropped 8; count of bases not matched to a gene: 8. CDR3 bases: TGTGCCAGCATGGGACAGGGGGCGTTCGGAGAAAAACTGTTTTTT. Amino acids: CASMGQGAFGEKLFF.